A single TCR beta chain is shown here with its context. Isolated RNA was reverse transcribed in full, so expressed TCRB transcripts were sequenced. The method was immunoSEQ multiplex PCR; TCRdb's version includes in-frame clones alone and lacks a portion of them. The sample has about 930,000 clones, roughly 15% seen once. The data belong to a study of beta chain features in type 1 diabetes. This CDR3 region has 13 residues. V was shortened by 6 bases and J by 0 bases, with 9 bases between the two germline ends. Germline lookup yields CDR1 SGHRS and CDR2 YFSETQ. The rearrangement uses TRBV5-1 and TRBJ1-1; perhaps TRBD1 as D (6 bases). This sequence was found in a woman between 18 and 29 years old in good health. The sample was naive CD4+ T cells from blood. The CDR3 region has the DNA TGCGCCAGCACGGACAGACTGAACACTGAAGCTTTCTTT. It specifies CASTDRLNTEAFF.